These 5 T cell receptor beta chains were sequenced from one sample in a study of Graves' ophthalmopathy and Graves' hyperthyroidism. Amplified material comprised TCR beta CDR3 regions derived from RNA transcripts. Investigators did first-round RT-PCR with HTBI primers, then second-round multiplex PCR. TCRdb analysed the multiplex PCR reads with MiXCR anew, one entry per CDR3 protein. The sample has 300,000 to 400,000 distinct CDR3 sequences; 15% to 20% are singletons. Sequenced input: peripheral blood. Receptor source: an adult man with Graves' ophthalmopathy.

Many counts were recorded for this clonotype. The V call is TRBV29-1, the J call TRBJ2-7, with 9 bases that match TRBD1. V lost 5 bases and J lost 4; bases outside the gene matches: 3. Germline values: CDR1 SQVTM, CDR2 ANQGSEA. This CDR3 has 12 amino acids. The CDR3 DNA reads TGCAGCGTTCAGGGACAGGGATACGAGCAGTACTTC. Its protein is CSVQGQGYEQYF.

This clonotype was picked up many times. The V call is TRBV28, the J call TRBJ1-1; perhaps TRBD1 as D (5 bases). The V gene's germline CDR1 is MDHEN and CDR2 SYDVKM. This CDR3 spans 15 amino acids. V was clipped by 5 bases and J by 6 bases, with 19 bases between them. The CDR3 sequence: CASSPPGRGPSEAFF. Here the CDR3 DNA reads TGTGCCAGCAGTCCCCCCGGTAGGGGCCCCTCTGAAGCTTTCTTT.

The gene calls are TRBV28 and TRBJ1-2; D may be TRBD1 (5 bases). The V and J ends lost 5 bases and 2 bases respectively, with 12 bases between them. The CDR3 is 14 amino acids. CDR1 and CDR2 (germline): MDHEN, SYDVKM. Here the CDR3 DNA reads TGTGCCAGCAGTCGACAGATGATCAACTATGGCTACACCTTC. It specifies CASSRQMINYGYTF.

This clonotype has ten or more counts. This chain joins TRBV7-3 and TRBJ2-2; D gene ambiguous. This CDR3 comprises 13 residues. Per germline, CDR1 SGHTA and CDR2 FQGTGA. V was shortened by 1 base and J by 6 bases, with 6 bases between the two germline ends. The CDR3 DNA reads as TGTGCCAGCAGCTTAATGGGCCCCGGGGAGCTGTTTTTT. It translates to CASSLMGPGELFF. The full variable domain, its missing parts supplied by reference TRBV7-3 and TRBJ2-2, is GAGVSQTPSNKVTEKGKYVELRCDPISGHTALYWYRQSLGQGPEFLIYFQGTGAADDSGLPNDRFFAVRPEGSVSTLKIQRTERGDSAVYLCASSLMGPGELFFGEGSRLTVL.

The CDR3 region has the DNA TGCAGTGCTAAGTTTATGGGAACGAATCAGCCCCAGCATTTT. Translated: CSAKFMGTNQPQHF. The chain carries TRBV20-1 and TRBJ1-5; D not resolved. The germline gives CDR1 DFQATT, CDR2 SNEGSKA (reference sequence). The CDR3 extends over 14 amino acids. V was shortened by 4 bases and J by 4 bases, with 14 bases between the two germline ends.